This T cell receptor (beta chain) appears in the sequencing data of a study of T-cell reconstitution after alpha-beta-depleted transplantation in children. Points from the study as a whole: T-cell counts and diversity at one year post-transplant came mainly from newly produced T cells.

Preparation of the TCRbeta library involved a method that used unique molecular identifiers. TCRdb processed the PCR reads anew with MiXCR; each CDR3 protein has one entry. The sample contains 300,000 or so distinct CDR3 sequences, around 25% of which appear only once. This clonotype was recorded a few times. Antigen specificity is unknown. The CDR3 is 14 amino acids. Losses at the gene ends were 10 bases for V and 0 bases for J; bases not matched to a gene: 8. This receptor was identified in a male patient under 18 who had a stem cell transplant for acute lymphoblastic leukemia, so the T cells may come from the graft donor. This sequence joins TRBV12-3 or TRBV12-4 and TRBJ2-7, with 8 bases matching TRBD2. The specimen was PBMCs, mostly from graft donor cells, collected 180 days after TCRalphabeta/CD19-depleted stem cell transplant. The CDR3 loop is CATRPSGHSYEQYF. DNA for the CDR3: TGTGCCACCCGGCCTAGCGGGCACTCCTACGAGCAGTACTTC.